The clone carrying this T cell receptor (beta chain) came up once. What it binds is not known. The data were obtained in a study of long-term antiretroviral therapy in people with HIV. Study observations and caveats: Control repertoires displayed wider CDR3 length ranges than the HIV repertoires.

The immunoSEQ assay was v3.0, run at survey level. Per-sample sequencing targets were roughly 40,000-50,000 T-cell genomes. The repertoire was sequenced with immunoSEQ multiplex PCR; TCRdb's copy has only in-frame clones and lacks some. The sample comprises tens of thousands of clones, around four fifths of which are singletons, and over 3.5% rests with the top ten. CDR3 size: 15 residues. Germline CDR1 and CDR2: LGHNA and YNFKEQ. Trimming cost V 3 bases and J 3 bases; bases outside gene matches: 0. The chain uses TRBV4-2 and TRBJ2-3; 13 bases line up with TRBD2. The material sequenced was unsorted PBMCs, taken 0.5 years after starting antiretroviral therapy. The origin of this receptor is a man between 18 and 35 years old with HIV. The CDR3 loop reads CASSQGLAGTDTQYF. CDR3 DNA: TGTGCCAGCAGCCAGGGACTAGCGGGGACAGATACGCAGTATTTT.